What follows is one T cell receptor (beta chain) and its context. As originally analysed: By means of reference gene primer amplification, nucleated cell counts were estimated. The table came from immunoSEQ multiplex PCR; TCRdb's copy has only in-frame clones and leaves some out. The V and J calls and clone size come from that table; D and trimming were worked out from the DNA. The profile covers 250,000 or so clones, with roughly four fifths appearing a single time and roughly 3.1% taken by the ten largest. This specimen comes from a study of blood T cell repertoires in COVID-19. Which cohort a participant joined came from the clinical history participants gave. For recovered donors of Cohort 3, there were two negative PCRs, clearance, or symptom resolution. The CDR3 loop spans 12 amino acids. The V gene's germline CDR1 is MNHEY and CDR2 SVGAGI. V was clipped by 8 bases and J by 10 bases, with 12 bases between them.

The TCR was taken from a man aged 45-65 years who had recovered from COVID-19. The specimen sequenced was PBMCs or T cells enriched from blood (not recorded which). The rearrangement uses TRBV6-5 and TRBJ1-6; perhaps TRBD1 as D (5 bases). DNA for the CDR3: TGTGCCAGCTCGGTGGGGGGATCACCCCTCCACTTT. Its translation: CASSVGGSPLHF.